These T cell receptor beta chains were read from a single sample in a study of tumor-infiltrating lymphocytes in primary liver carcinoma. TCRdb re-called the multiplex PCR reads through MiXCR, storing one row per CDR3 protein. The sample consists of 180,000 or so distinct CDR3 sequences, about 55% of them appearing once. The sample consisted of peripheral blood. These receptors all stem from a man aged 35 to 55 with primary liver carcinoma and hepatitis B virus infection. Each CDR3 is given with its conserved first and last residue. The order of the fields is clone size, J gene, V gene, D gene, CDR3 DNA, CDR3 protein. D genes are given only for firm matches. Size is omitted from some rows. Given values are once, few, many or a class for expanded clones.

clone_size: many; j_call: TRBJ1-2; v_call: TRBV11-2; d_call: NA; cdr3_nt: TGTGCCAGCAGCACCGGTGGGGCAGTTAACTATGGCTACACCTTC; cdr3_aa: CASSTGGAVNYGYTF
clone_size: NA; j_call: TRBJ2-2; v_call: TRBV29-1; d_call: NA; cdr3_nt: TGCAGCGTTGAAGGAGTCGGGACCGGGGAGCTGTTTTTT; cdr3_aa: CSVEGVGTGELFF
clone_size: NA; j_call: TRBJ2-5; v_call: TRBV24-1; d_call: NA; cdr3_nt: TGTGCCACCAGTGATTACCAAGGGCAAGAGACCCAGTACTTC; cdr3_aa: CATSDYQGQETQYF
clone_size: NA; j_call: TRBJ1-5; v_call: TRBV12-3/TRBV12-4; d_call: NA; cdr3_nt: TGTGCCAGCAGTCCCCGTTGGGTCCCAGGGCCCCAGCATTTT; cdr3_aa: CASSPRWVPGPQHF
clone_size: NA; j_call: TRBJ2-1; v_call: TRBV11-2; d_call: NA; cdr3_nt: TGTGCCAGCAGCTTAGCGGTCTCCTATGAGCAGTTCTTC; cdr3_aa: CASSLAVSYEQFF
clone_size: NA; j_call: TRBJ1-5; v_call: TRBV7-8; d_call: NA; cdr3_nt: TGTGCCAGCAGCGCAAGCAGGGCGTTCAAACAGCCCCAGCATTTT; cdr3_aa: CASSASRAFKQPQHF
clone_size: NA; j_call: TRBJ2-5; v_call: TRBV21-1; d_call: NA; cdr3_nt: TGTGCCAGCAGTTCGTACCCGGGACTAGCGGGAGGATGGGGGGAGACCCAGTACTTC; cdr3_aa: CASSSYPGLAGGWGETQYF
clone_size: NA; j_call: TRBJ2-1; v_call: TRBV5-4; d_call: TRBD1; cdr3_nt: TGTGCCAGCAGCCCTGCTGCCGGGACAGGGATGGGAAATGAGCGGTTCTTC; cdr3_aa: CASSPAAGTGMGNERFF
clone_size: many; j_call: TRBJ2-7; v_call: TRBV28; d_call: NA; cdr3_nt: TGTGCCAGCAGTTTCGCGGGAAACTACGAGCAGTACTTC; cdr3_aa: CASSFAGNYEQYF
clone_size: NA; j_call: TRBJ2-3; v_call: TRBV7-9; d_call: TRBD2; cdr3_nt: TGTGCCAGCAGCAGAGCGGGACCCCTCTCAGATACGCAGTATTTT; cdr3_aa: CASSRAGPLSDTQYF
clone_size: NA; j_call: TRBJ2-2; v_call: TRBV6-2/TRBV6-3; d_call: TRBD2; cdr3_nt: TGTGTCACCCACCCCCTAGCGGAGAACACCGGGGAGCTGTTTTTT; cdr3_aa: CVTHPLAENTGELFF
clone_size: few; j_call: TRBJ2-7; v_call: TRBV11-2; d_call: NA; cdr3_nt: TGTGCCAGCAGCTCGACTCAGGTCGAGCAGTACTTC; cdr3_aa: CASSSTQVEQYF
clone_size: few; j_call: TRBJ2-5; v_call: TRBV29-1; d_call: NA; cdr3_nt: TGCAGCGTTGATGGACTTTACCAAGAGACCCAGTACTTC; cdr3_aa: CSVDGLYQETQYF
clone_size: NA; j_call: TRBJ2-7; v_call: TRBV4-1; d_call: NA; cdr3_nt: TGCGCCAGCAGCCTCAGGAGGTTAGGCGGACAGACCTACGAGCAGTACTTC; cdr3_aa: CASSLRRLGGQTYEQYF